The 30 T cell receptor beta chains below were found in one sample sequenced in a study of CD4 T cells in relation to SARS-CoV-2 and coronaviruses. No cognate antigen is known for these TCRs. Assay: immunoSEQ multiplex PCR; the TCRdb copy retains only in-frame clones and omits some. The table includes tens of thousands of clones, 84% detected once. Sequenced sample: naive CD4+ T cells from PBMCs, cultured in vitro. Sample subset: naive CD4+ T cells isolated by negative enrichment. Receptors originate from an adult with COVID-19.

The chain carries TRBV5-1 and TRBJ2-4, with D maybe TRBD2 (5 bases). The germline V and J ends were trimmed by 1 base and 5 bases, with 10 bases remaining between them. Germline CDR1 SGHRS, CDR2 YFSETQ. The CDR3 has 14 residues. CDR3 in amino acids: CASSLSGNENIQYF. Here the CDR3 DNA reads TGCGCCAGCAGCTTGTCCGGGAACGAAAACATTCAGTACTTC.

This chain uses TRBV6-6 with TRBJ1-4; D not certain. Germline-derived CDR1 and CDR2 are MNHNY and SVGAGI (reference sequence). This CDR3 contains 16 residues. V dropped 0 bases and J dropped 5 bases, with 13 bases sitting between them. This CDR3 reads CASSYSRWQENEKLFF. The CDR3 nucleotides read TGTGCCAGCAGTTACTCGAGGTGGCAGGAGAATGAAAAACTGTTTTTT.

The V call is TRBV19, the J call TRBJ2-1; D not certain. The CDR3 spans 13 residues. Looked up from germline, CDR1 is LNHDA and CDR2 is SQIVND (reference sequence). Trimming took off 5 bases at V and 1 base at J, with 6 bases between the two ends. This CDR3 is CASSDGSYNEQFF. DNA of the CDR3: TGTGCCAGTAGTGACGGGTCCTACAATGAGCAGTTCTTC.

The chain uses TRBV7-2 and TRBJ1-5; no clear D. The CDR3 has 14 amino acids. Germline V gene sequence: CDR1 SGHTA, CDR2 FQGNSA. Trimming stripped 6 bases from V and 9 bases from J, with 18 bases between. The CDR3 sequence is CASSPIARERPQHF. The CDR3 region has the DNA TGTGCCAGCAGTCCGATAGCCCGGGAGCGGCCCCAGCATTTT.

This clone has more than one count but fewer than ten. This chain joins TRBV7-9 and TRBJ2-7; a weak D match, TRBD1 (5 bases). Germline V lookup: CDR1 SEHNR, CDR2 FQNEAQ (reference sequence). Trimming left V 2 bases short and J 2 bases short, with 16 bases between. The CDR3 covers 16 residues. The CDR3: CASSLPPDSATYEQYF. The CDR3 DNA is TGTGCCAGCAGCTTACCTCCAGACAGTGCCACCTACGAGCAGTACTTC.

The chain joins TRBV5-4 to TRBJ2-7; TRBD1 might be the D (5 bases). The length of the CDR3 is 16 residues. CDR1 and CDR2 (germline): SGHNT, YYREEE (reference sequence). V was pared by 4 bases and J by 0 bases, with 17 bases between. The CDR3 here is CASSHASTELSYEQYF. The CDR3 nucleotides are TGTGCCAGCAGCCATGCCTCGACAGAACTCTCCTACGAGCAGTACTTC.

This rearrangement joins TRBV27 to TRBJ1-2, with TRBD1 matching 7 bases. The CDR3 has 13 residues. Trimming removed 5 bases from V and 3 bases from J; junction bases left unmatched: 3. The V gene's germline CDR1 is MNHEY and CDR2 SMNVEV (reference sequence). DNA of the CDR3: TGTGCCAGCAGTCCACAGGGGCACTATGGCTACACCTTC. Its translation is CASSPQGHYGYTF.

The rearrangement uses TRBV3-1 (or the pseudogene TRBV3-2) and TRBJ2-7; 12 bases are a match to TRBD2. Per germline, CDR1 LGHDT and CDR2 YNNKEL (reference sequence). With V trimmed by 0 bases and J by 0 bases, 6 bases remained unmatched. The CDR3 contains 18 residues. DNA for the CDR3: TGTGCCAGCAGCCAAGACGGGACTAGCGGGCAAAACTCCTACGAGCAGTACTTC. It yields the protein CASSQDGTSGQNSYEQYF.

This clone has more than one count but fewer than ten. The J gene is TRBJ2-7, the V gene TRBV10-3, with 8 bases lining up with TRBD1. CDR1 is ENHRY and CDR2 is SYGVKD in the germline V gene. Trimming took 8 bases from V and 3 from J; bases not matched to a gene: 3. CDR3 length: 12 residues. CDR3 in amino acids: CAISDRGYEQYF. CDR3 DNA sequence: TGTGCCATCTCTGACAGGGGCTACGAGCAGTACTTC.

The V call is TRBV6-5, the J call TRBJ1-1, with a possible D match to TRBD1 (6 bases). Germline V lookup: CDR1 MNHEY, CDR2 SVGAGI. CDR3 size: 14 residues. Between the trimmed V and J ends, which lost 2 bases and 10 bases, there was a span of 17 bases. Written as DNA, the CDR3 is TGTGCCAGCAGTTACGGGTCAGGGGCTTTTTCAGCTTTCTTT. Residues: CASSYGSGAFSAFF.

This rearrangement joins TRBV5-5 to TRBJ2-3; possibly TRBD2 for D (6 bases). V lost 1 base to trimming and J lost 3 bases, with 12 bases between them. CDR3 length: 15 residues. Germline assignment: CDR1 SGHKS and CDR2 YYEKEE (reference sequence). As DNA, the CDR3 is TGTGCCAGCAGCTTGTTCCCCGGGAGTACAGATACGCAGTATTTT. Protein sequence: CASSLFPGSTDTQYF.

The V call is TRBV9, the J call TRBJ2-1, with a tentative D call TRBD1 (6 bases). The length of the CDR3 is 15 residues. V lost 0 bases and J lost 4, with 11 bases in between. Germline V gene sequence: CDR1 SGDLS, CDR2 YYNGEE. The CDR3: CASSVGTASYNEQFF. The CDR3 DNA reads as TGTGCCAGCAGCGTAGGGACAGCCTCTTACAATGAGCAGTTCTTC. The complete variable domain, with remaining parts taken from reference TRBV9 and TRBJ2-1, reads DSGVTQTPKHLITATGQRVTLRCSPRSGDLSVYWYQQSLDQGLQFLIQYYNGEERAKGNILERFSAQQFPDLHSELNLSSLELGDSALYFCASSVGTASYNEQFFGPGTRLTVL.

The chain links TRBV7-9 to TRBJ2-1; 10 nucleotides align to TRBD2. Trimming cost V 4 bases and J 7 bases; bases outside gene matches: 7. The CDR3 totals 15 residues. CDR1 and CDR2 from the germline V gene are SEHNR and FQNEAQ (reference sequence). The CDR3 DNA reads TGTGCCAGCAGCTCTCTAGCGGGAGTAGGGAATGAGCAGTTCTTC. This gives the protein CASSSLAGVGNEQFF.

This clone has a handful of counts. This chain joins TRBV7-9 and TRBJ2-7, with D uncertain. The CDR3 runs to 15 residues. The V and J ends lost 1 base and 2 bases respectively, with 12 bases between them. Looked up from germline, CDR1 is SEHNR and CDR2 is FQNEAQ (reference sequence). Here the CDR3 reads CASSLGTGLAYEQYF. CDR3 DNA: TGTGCCAGCAGCTTAGGGACCGGTCTGGCCTACGAGCAGTACTTC.

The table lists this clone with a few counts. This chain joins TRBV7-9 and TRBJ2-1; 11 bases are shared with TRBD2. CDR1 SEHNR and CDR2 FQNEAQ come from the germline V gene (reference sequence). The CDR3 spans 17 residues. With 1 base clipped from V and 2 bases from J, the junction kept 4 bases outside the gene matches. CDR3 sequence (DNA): TGTGCCAGCAGCTTAGGAGGGACTAGCGGAACCTACAATGAGCAGTTCTTC. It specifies CASSLGGTSGTYNEQFF.

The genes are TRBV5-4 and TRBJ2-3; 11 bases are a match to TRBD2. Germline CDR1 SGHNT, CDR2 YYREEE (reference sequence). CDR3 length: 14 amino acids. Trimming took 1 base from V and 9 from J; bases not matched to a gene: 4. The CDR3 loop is CASSLILAGDTQYF. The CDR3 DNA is TGTGCCAGCAGCTTGATACTAGCGGGAGACACGCAGTATTTT.

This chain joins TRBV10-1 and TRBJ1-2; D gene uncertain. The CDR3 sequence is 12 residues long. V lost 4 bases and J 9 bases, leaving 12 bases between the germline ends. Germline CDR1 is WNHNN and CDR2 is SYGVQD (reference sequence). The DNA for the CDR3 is TGCGCCAGCAGTGCTTATAGAGCCTGCTACACCTTC. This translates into CASSAYRACYTF.

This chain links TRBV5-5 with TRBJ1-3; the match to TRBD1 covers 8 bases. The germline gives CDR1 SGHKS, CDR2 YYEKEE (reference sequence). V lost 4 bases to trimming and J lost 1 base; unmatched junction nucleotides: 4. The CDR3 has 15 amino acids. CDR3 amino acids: CASSPWTGSGNTIYF. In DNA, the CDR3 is TGTGCCAGCAGCCCCTGGACAGGGTCTGGAAACACCATATATTTT.

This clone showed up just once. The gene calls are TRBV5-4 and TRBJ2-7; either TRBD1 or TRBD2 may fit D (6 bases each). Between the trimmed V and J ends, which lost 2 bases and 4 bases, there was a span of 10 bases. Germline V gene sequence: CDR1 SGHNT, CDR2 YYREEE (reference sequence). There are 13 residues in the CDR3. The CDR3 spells CASSFKGGYEQYF. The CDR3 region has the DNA TGTGCCAGCAGCTTTAAAGGGGGGTACGAGCAGTACTTC.

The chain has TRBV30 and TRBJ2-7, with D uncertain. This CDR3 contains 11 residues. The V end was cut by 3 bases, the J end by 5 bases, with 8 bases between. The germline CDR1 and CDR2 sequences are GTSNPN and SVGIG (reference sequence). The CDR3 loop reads CAWRGFDEQYF. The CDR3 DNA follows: TGTGCCTGGAGGGGTTTCGACGAGCAGTACTTC.

The CDR3: CASSGGLAGSRETQYF. CDR3 in DNA: TGTGCCAGCAGCGGAGGACTAGCGGGATCCAGGGAGACCCAGTACTTC. The J gene is TRBJ2-5, the V gene TRBV11-2; 12 nucleotides line up with TRBD2. The CDR3 spans 16 residues. CDR1 and CDR2 from the germline V gene are SGHAT and FQNNGV. The V segment lost 5 bases and the J segment 5 bases; nucleotides outside the gene matches: 9.

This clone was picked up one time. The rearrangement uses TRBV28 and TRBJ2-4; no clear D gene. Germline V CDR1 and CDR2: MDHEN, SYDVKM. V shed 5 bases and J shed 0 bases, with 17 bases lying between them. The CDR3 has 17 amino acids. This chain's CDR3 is CASSLLDGTLAKNIQYF. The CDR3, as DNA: TGTGCCAGCAGTCTTCTGGACGGCACCCTAGCCAAAAACATTCAGTACTTC.

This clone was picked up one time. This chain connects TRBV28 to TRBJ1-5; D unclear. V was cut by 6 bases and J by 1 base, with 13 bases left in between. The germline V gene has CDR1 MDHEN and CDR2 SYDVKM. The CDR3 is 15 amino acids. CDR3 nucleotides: TGTGCCAGCAGCGAGGGCCTTTACAGCAATCAGCCCCAGCATTTT. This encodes CASSEGLYSNQPQHF.

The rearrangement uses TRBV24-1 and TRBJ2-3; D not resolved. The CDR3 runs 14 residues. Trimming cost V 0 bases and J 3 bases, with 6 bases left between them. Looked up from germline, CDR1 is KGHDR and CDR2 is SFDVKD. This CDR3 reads CATSDLGRTDTQYF. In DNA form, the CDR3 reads TGTGCCACCAGTGATTTGGGACGTACAGATACGCAGTATTTT.

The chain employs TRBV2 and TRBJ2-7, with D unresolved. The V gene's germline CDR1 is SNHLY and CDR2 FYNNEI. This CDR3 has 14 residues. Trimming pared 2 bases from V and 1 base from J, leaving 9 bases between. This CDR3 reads CASSERFSSYEQYF. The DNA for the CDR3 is TGTGCCAGCAGTGAAAGGTTTTCATCCTACGAGCAGTACTTC.

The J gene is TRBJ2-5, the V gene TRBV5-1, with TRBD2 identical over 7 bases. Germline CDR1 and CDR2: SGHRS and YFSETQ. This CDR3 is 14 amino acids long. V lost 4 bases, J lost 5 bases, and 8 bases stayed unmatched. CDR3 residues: CASSPAGSRETQYF. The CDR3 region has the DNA TGCGCCAGCAGCCCAGCGGGATCCCGTGAGACCCAGTACTTC.

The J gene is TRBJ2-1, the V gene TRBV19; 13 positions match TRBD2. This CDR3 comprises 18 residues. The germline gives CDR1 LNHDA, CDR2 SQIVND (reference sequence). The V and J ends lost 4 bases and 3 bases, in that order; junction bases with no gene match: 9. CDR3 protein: CASSTPPGTSGIYNEQFF. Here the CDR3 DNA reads TGTGCCAGTAGTACCCCCCCGGGGACTAGCGGGATCTACAATGAGCAGTTCTTC.

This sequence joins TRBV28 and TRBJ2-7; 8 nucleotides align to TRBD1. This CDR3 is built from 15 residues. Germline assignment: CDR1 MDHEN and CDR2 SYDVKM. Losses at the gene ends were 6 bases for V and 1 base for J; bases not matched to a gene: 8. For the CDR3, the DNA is TGTGCCAGCAGGCCCGGGACAGGAGATTCCTACGAGCAGTACTTC. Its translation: CASRPGTGDSYEQYF. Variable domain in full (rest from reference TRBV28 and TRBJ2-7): DVKVTQSSRYLVKRTGEKVFLECVQDMDHENMFWYRQDPGLGLRLIYFSYDVKMKEKGDIPEGYSVSREKKERFSLILESASTNQTSMYLCASRPGTGDSYEQYFGPGTRLTVT.

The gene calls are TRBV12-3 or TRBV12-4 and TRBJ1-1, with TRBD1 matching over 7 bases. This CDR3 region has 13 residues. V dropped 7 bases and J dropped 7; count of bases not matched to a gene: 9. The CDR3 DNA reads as TGTGCCAGCAACCCTGACAGGGAGGGTGAAGCTTTCTTT. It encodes CASNPDREGEAFF.

CDR3 sequence (DNA): TGTGCCAGCCGACTAGGGGGCTCTGGAAACACCATATATTTT. It yields the protein CASRLGGSGNTIYF. V is TRBV14 and J is TRBJ1-3; a possible D gene is TRBD1 (6 bases). This CDR3 has 14 residues. V was clipped by 8 bases and J by 0 bases, with 11 bases between them. CDR1 is SGHDN, CDR2 FVKESK, per germline. Looking up the rest from reference TRBV14 and TRBJ1-3 gives the full variable domain: EAGVTQFPSHSVIEKGQTVTLRCDPISGHDNLYWYRRVMGKEIKFLLHFVKESKQDESGMPNNRFLAERTGGTYSTLKVQPAELEDSGVYFCASRLGGSGNTIYFGEGSWLTVV.